The source of this T cell receptor (beta chain) is a study of shared clonotypes between healthy human individuals (TCRdb year 2020). Describing the broader study: The cohort included a few men and a couple of women between 18 and 49 years of age. For each donor, three plates each were used for CD4 naive and CD4 memory, two plates were used for CD8 naive, and one plate was used for CD8 memory. To estimate repertoire size and how much clonotypes are shared between individuals, the study performed deep sequencing of blood TCR repertoires from five healthy adults. To increase sequencing depth and limit assay-specific biases, different laboratories used diverse techniques to prepare libraries and sequence TCR repertoires. Between about 0.8 and 9.5 billion PBMCs per donor were obtained by leukapheresis.

Notes on this clone: Its cognate antigen has yet to be identified. Qualities for individual bases were not recorded, and no much larger clone is one base off.

Including the terminal cysteine and phenylalanine, the CDR3 comprises 15 residues. CDR3 DNA is the only sequence kept; it has 45 bases, read in frame from the first base. Relative to germline, V is 0 bases shorter and J is 0 bases shorter, with 12 bases between their ends. CDR1 and CDR2 (GTSNPN, SVGIG) derive from the germline V gene (reference sequence). Broader findings and caveats from the paper: Because the study included a small number of donors, the genetic and exposure-history diversity represented was limited. Higher generation probabilities were observed for clonotypes shared by all four sorted-subset donors than for non-shared clonotypes. Naive subsets generally had larger estimated clonotype richness than memory subsets did. Sharing across several donors was observed for about 5% of naive CD4, 3.5% of naive CD8, 2.3% of memory CD4, and roughly 0.4% of memory CD8 clonotypes. Even with the large sequencing depth, rarefaction of the sorted-subset datasets indicated that sequencing was incomplete. Pairwise subsampling led to the expectation that sequencing depth would affect the degree of clonotype sharing among donors. Sampling was restricted to blood, and TCR repertoires in tissue are likely to differ from TCR repertoires in blood.

The donors were healthy, HIV-negative adults who had no recently reported acute infections or vaccinations. Every donor was a Caucasian adult residing in Nashville, Tennessee, USA. CD4+ T cells were enriched by magnetic negative selection; naive cells were then positively selected on CD45RA, and the negative fraction formed the memory subset. After blood collection by leukapheresis, PBMCs were isolated using Ficoll-Histopaque density gradient centrifugation and then cryopreserved in the vapor phase of liquid nitrogen. Analytical flow cytometry was used to check the purity and quantity of each magnetically sorted T cell population. Genomic DNA was isolated from each sorted fraction and quantified by UV absorbance on a Nanodrop 2000c. Using the deep immunoSEQ assay, multiplex PCR amplified TCR CDR3 regions from genomic DNA. Extracted genomic DNA from each cell subset was distributed evenly across all wells of several immunoSEQ 96-well plates, and each plate was treated as a replicate. Each replicate PCR for sorted subsets received around 210 ng genomic DNA, equal to about 30,000 T cell genomes. Purified libraries were quantified with a Qubit 3.0 fluorometer, sized on a Bioanalyzer 2100, and re-quantified with the KAPA Library Quantification kit. Every immunoSEQ 96-well plate was sequenced on a separate single-read 150-cycle Illumina NextSeq 550 flow cell. In the paper's pipeline: The immunoSEQ output contained only junctional sequences without quality scores, so filtering could not match that applied to full-length reads. To assign V/J genes and CDR3, sequences were annotated using PyIR, a Python wrapper for IgBLAST v1.9, with IMGT germline references. Reads were filtered out if the reads had weak V/J assignments (E-value above 1e-6), no CDR3, stop codons, out-of-frame junctions, or ambiguous translated residues. V3J clonotypes were defined as sequences sharing an identical inferred V gene, J gene, and CDR3 amino acid sequence. The percentage overlap between two repertoires was calculated by dividing the number of shared unique clonotypes by the size of the smaller repertoire. Repertoire richness was assessed with RTK rarefaction, the Chao1 estimator, and Recon v2.1 estimates of unobserved clonotypes. For all TCRbeta clonotypes obtained by the gDNA method from a few donors, generation probabilities were computed with OLGA. This is the immuneACCESS table as TCRdb keeps it, with only in-frame sequences that have V and J called. A part of the clones is gone; compared with another copy, unresolved V genes explain less than half, and the rest is unexplained. V, J and clone size derive from that table, while D and trimming were established from the DNA sequence. Within this sample are millions of clones, with around nine tenths of them counted one time only. Of the sample, about 0.13% falls within the top ten clones.

Recombination linked TRBV30 to TRBJ2-7; no D gene call is confident. Sequencing used naive CD4+ T cells sorted from blood. This specimen's cell subset or site label, per the study, means: CD45RA+ positively selected. The clonotype comes from a man aged 18 to 30 in good health. The nucleotide sequence reads TGTGCCTGGAGTGTGTCTGGCCTCAGCTCCTACGAGCAGTACTTC. It encodes CAWSVSGLSSYEQYF.